The clone carrying this T cell receptor beta chain has more than one count but fewer than ten. The data were obtained in a study of blood T cell repertoires in COVID-19. Study in general: Acute-phase and convalescent COVID-19 samples originated in the United States, Italy and Spain. T cells, B-cell-depleted T cells, or PBMCs supplied cDNA or gDNA.

In the original workflow: Amplified reference gene primers provided the basis for estimating nucleated cell counts. Some clones are missing from TCRdb's copy, which holds only in-frame ones; the method was immunoSEQ multiplex PCR. The V and J calls and clone size were taken over from that table, and D and trimming were inferred from the DNA. The sample lists around 120,000 clones, around 90% occurring once. The CDR3 sequence is 16 residues long. Germline loops: CDR1 LGHNA, CDR2 YNFKEQ. Unmatched junction bases numbered 4, after V lost 0 bases and J lost 6 bases. This TCR was sampled from a woman aged 45 to 65 with active or convalescent COVID-19. V and J are TRBV4-2 and TRBJ2-7, with TRBD2 matching over 14 bases. The sample taken for sequencing was peripheral blood. The CDR3 sequence is CASSQDGGLAGAEQYF. The CDR3 nucleotides read TGTGCCAGCAGCCAAGATGGGGGACTAGCGGGAGCCGAGCAGTACTTC.